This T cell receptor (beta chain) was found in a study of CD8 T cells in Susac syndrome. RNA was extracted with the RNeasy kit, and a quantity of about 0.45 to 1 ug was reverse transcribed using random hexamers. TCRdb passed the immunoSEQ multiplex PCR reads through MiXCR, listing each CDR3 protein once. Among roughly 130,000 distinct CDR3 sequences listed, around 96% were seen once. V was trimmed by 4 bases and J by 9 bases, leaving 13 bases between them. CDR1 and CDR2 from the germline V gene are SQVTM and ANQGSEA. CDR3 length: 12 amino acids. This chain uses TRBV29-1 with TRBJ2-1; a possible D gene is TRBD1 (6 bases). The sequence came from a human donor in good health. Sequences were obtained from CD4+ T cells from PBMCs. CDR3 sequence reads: CSVGMGAGEQFF. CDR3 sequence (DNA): TGCAGCGTTGGAATGGGGGCCGGTGAGCAGTTCTTC.